This is a list of T cell receptor beta chains from one sample in a study of blood T cell repertoires in COVID-19. The protocol was immunoSEQ multiplex PCR, while the TCRdb copy is restricted to in-frame clones and leaves out a portion. The sample holds around 72,000 clones, around 86% seen once. The source material was peripheral blood. The receptors shown here come from a man between 65 and 85 years old with active or convalescent COVID-19. The CDR3 runs from the conserved cysteine through the conserved F or W.

j_call: TRBJ1-5; v_call: TRBV19; cdr3_aa: CASSTSGSQPQHF
j_call: TRBJ2-5; v_call: TRBV4-2; cdr3_aa: CASSQGATGAGETQYF
j_call: TRBJ1-1; v_call: TRBV5-1; cdr3_aa: CASSLVGQAAEAFF
j_call: TRBJ1-1; v_call: TRBV5-1; cdr3_aa: CASRYTGNTEAFF
j_call: TRBJ2-1; v_call: TRBV27; cdr3_aa: CASSPGGNSYNEQFF
j_call: TRBJ2-7; v_call: TRBV5-1; cdr3_aa: CASSPSRMWYEQYF
j_call: TRBJ2-2; v_call: TRBV9; cdr3_aa: CASSVAAGGWAGELFF
j_call: TRBJ2-1; v_call: TRBV28; cdr3_aa: CANSPGQGAQEQFF
j_call: TRBJ2-7; v_call: TRBV4-1; cdr3_aa: CASSQDSLSSYEQYF
j_call: TRBJ1-4; v_call: TRBV19; cdr3_aa: CASSIDQRGREVNYEKLFF
j_call: TRBJ2-5; v_call: TRBV18; cdr3_aa: CASSFIPQETQYF
j_call: TRBJ1-2; v_call: TRBV3-1/TRBV3-2; cdr3_aa: CASSHGQGKGSGYTF
j_call: TRBJ1-2; v_call: TRBV28; cdr3_aa: CASRSLGTGGHGYTF
j_call: TRBJ1-5; v_call: TRBV28; cdr3_aa: CASHQGTWQPQHF
j_call: TRBJ2-3; v_call: TRBV2; cdr3_aa: CASSEMGLAGLDTQYF
j_call: TRBJ1-5; v_call: TRBV30; cdr3_aa: CAWSGTGLRQPQHF